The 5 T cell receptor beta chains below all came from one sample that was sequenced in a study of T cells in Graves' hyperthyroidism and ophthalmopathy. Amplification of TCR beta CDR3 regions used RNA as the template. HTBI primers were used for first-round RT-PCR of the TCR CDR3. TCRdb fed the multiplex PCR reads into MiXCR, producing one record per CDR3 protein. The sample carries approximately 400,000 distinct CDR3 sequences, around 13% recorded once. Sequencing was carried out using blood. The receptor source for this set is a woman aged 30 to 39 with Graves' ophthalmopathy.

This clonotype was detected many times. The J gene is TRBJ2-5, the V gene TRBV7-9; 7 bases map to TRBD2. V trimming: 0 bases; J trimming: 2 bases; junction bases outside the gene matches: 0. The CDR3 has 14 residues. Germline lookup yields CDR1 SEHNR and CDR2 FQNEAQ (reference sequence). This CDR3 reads CASSLAGGQETQYF. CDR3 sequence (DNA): TGTGCCAGCAGCTTAGCGGGGGGGCAAGAGACCCAGTACTTC.

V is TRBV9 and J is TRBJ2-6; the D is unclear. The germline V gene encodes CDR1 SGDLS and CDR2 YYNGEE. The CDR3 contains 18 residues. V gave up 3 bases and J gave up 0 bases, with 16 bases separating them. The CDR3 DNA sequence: TGTGCCAGCAGCGGCTACCTAGATATAGCCTCTGGGGCCAACGTCCTGACTTTC. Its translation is CASSGYLDIASGANVLTF.

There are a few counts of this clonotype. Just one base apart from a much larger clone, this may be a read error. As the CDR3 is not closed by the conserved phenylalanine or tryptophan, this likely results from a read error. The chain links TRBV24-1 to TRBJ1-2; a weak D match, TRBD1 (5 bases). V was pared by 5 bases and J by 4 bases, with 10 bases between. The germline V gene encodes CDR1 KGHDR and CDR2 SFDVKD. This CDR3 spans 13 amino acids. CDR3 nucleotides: TGTGCCACCAGTGCCCTCGGGGGCTATGGCTACACCCTC. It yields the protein CATSALGGYGYTL.

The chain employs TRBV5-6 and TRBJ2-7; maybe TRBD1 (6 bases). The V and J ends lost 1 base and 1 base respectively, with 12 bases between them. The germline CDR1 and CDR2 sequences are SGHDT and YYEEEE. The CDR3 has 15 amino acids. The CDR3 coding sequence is TGTGCCAGCAGCTTGCTTTACAGGGAATCCTACGAGCAGTACTTC. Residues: CASSLLYRESYEQYF.

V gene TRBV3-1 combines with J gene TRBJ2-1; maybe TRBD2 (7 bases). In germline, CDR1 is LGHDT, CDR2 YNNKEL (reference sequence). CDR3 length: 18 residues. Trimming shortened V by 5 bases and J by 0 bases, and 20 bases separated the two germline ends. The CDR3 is CASSVEWGGPTSYNEQFF. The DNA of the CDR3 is TGTGCCAGCAGCGTAGAGTGGGGGGGGCCGACCTCCTACAATGAGCAGTTCTTC.